Sequencing of this TCR beta chain was carried out in a study of T cell repertoires in cytomegalovirus infection. Study context: From public TCR beta signatures came an indication of both CMV infection and matching HLA type. Study-wide results and limits: The cumulative frequency of public TCR beta families distinguished individuals who carried CMV together with the relevant HLA. Ex vivo responses were dominated by HLA-C-restricted CMV-specific TCR beta clonotypes.

Remarks on this clonotype: Antigen specificity is unknown.

Germline lookup yields CDR1 DFQATT and CDR2 SNEGSKA (reference sequence). The CDR3 covers 14 residues. With V trimmed by 6 bases and J by 4 bases, 6 bases remained unmatched. TCRdb reprocessed the reads via MiXCR and lists one record per CDR3 protein. The table includes 250,000 or so distinct CDR3 sequences, 15% to 20% detected once. The TCR comes from a human donor in good health (CMV status not recorded). Some clones in this sample may be carry-over from other donors' samples. The sequenced sample consisted of CD8+ T cells from PBMCs. V is TRBV20-1 and J is TRBJ2-1; 10 positions match TRBD2. CDR3 nucleotide sequence: TGCAGTGCCTCTAGCGGGGGATTTTACAATGAGCAGTTCTTC. This gives the protein CSASSGGFYNEQFF.